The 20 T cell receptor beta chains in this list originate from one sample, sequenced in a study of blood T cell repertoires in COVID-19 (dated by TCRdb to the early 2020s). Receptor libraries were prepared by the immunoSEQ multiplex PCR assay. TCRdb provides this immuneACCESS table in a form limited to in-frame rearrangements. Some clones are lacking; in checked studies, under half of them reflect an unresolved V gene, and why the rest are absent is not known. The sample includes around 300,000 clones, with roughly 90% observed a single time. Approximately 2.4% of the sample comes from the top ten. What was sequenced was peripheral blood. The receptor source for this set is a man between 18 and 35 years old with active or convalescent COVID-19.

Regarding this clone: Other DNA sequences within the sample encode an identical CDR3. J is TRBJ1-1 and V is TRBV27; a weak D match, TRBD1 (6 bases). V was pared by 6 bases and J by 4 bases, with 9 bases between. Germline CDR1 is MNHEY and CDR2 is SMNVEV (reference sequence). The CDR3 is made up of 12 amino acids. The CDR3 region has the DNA TGTGCCAGCAGCCGAGGGGGCACTGAAGCTTTCTTT. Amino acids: CASSRGGTEAFF.

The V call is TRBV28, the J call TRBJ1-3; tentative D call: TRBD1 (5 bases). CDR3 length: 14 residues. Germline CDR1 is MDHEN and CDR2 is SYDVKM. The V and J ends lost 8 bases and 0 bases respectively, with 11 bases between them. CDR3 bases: TGTGCCAGCCACAGGAAATCCTCTGGAAACACCATATATTTT. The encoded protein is CASHRKSSGNTIYF.

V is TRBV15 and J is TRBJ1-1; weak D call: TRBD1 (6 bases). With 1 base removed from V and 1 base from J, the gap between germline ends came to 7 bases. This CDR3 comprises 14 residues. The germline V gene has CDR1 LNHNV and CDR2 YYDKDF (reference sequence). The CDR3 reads CATSRATGNTEAFF. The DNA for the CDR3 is TGTGCCACCAGCAGAGCGACAGGGAACACTGAAGCTTTCTTT.

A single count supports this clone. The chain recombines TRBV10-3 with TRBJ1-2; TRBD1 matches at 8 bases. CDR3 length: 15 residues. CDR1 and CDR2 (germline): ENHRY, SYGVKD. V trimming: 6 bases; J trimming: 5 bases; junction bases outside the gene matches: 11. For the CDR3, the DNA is TGTGCCATCAGGGAAGGGTCAGGGGGCATTTATGGCTACACCTTC. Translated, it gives CAIREGSGGIYGYTF.

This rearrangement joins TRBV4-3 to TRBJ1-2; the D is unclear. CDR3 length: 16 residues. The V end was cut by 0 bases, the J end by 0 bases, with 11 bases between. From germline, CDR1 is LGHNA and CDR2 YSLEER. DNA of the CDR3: TGCGCCAGCAGCCAAGAGAAGACGGGAACTAACTATGGCTACACCTTC. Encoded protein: CASSQEKTGTNYGYTF.

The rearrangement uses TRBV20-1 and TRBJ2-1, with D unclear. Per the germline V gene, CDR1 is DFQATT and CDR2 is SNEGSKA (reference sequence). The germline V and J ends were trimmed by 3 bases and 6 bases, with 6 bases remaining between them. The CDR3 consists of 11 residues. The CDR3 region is CSASASNEQFF. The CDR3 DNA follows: TGCAGTGCTAGTGCTAGCAATGAGCAGTTCTTC.

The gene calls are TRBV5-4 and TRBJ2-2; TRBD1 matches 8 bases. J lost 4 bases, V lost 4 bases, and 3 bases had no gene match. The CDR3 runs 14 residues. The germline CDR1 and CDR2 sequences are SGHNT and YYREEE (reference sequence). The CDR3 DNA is TGTGCCAGCAGCCACGACAGGGGCACCGGGGAGCTGTTTTTT. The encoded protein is CASSHDRGTGELFF.

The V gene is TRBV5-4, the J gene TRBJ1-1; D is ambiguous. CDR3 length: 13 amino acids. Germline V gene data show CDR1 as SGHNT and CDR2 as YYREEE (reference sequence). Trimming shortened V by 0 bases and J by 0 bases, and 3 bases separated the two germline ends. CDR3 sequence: CASSLALNTEAFF. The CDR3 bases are TGTGCCAGCAGCTTGGCTCTGAACACTGAAGCTTTCTTT.

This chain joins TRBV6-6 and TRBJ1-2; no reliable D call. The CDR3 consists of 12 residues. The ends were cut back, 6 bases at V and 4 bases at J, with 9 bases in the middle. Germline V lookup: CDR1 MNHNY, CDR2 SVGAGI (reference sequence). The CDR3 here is CASSSLAYGYTF. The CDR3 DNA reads TGTGCCAGCAGCTCCCTGGCCTATGGCTACACCTTC.

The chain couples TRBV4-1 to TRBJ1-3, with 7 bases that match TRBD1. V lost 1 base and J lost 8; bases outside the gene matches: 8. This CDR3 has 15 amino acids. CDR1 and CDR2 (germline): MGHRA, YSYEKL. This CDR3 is CASSQARQGSDTIYF. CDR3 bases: TGCGCCAGCAGCCAAGCCCGACAGGGATCAGACACCATATATTTT.

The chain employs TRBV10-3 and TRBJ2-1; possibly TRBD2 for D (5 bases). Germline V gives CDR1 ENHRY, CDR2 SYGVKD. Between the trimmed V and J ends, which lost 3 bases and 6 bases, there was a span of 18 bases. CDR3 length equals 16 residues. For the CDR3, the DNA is TGTGCCATCAGTGAAGGGAGACTTCTTCGCTTCAATGAGCAGTTCTTC. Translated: CAISEGRLLRFNEQFF.

The CDR3 reads CSVGKPGLNEAFF. CDR3 coding DNA: TGCAGCGTCGGTAAACCGGGACTCAACGAAGCTTTCTTT. The chain has TRBV29-1 and TRBJ1-1, with D maybe TRBD1 (5 bases). The V end lost 6 bases, the J end lost 8 bases, and 19 bases lay between the germline ends. This CDR3 comprises 13 residues. Germline loops: CDR1 SQVTM, CDR2 ANQGSEA.

CDR3 nucleotides: TGCGCCAGCAGCCATACAGGGTCGCAGGTCGGGGAGCTGTTTTTT. Translating it yields CASSHTGSQVGELFF. The genes are TRBV4-3 and TRBJ2-2, with D perhaps matching TRBD1 (6 bases). Germline V gene data show CDR1 as LGHNA and CDR2 as YSLEER. Trimming shortened V by 3 bases and J by 7 bases, and 15 bases separated the two germline ends. This CDR3 is 15 amino acids long.

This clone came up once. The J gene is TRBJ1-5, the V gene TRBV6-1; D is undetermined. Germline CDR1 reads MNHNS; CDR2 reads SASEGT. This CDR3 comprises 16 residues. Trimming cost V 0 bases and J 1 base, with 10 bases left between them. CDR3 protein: CASSEAYRMSNQPQHF. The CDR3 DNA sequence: TGTGCCAGCAGTGAAGCTTACAGAATGAGCAATCAGCCCCAGCATTTT.

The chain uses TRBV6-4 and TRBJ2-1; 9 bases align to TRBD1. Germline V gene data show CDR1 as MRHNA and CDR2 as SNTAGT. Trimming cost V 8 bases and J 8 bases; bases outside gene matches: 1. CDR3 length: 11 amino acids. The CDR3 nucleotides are TGTGCCAGCGGACAGGGGTATGAGCAGTTCTTC. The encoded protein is CASGQGYEQFF.

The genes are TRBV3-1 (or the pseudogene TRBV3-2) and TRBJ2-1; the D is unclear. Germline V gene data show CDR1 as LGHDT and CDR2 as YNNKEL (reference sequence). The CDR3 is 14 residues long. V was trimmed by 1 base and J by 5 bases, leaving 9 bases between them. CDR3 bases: TGTGCCAGCAGCCAAGTTTCAGGAAACAATGAGCAGTTCTTC. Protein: CASSQVSGNNEQFF.

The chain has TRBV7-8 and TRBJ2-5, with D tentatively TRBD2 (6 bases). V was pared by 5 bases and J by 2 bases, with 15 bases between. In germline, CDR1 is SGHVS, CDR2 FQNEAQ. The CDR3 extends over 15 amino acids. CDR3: CASSLTSSKQETQYF. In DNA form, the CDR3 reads TGTGCCAGCAGCCTCACTAGCTCAAAGCAAGAGACCCAGTACTTC.

This CDR3 is CASSEEEYRASSTDTQYF. The CDR3 coding sequence is TGTGCCAGCAGTGAAGAGGAGTACAGGGCCTCTAGCACAGATACGCAGTATTTT. V is TRBV2 and J is TRBJ2-3, with D maybe TRBD1 (6 bases). This CDR3 is 18 amino acids long. V lost 1 base to trimming and J lost 0 bases, with 17 bases between them. CDR1 and CDR2 from the germline V gene are SNHLY and FYNNEI.

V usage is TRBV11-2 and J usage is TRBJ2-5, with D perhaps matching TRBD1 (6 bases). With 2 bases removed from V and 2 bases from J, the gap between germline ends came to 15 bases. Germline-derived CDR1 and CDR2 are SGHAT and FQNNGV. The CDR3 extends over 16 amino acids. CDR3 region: CASSLWAGAEQETQYF. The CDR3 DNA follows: TGTGCCAGCAGCTTATGGGCAGGGGCAGAGCAAGAGACCCAGTACTTC.

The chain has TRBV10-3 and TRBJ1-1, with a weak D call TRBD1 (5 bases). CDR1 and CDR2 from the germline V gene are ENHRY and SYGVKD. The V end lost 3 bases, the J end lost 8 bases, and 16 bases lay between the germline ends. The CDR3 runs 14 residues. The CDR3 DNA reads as TGTGCCATCAGTGACAGCCTACGAAGGGGCGAAGCTTTCTTT. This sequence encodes CAISDSLRRGEAFF.